These T cell receptor beta chains were read from a single sample in a study of shared clonotypes between healthy human individuals. Sequenced by immunoSEQ multiplex PCR; TCRdb stores in-frame clones only, minus some. The sample carries some 2,000,000 clones, approximately 94% recorded once. Sequencing was done on a sample of naive CD8+ T cells sorted from blood. The receptors here all came from a man between 18 and 35 years old in good health. The CDR3 runs from the conserved cysteine through the conserved F or W. The order of the fields is V gene, D gene, J gene, clone size, CDR3 DNA, CDR3 protein. A D gene is named only where the DNA matches it firmly. Size values are once, few and many counts, or a class for expanded clones, and some rows have none.

V: TRBV25-1
D: -
J: TRBJ1-4
size: -
DNA: TGTGCCAGCAGTGCAGGGAGGGTCGGGGAAAAACTGTTTTTT
CDR3: CASSAGRVGEKLFF

V: TRBV7-2
D: TRBD2
J: TRBJ2-7
size: few
DNA: TGTGCCAGCAGCTTTAGCGGGGGCGACTACGAGCAGTACTTC
CDR3: CASSFSGGDYEQYF

V: TRBV4-1
D: TRBD1
J: TRBJ2-7
size: once
DNA: TGCGCCAGCAGCCTCCGGGACAGATCCTACGAGCAGTACTTC
CDR3: CASSLRDRSYEQYF

V: TRBV29-1
D: -
J: TRBJ1-5
size: -
DNA: TGCAGCGTTGAGCCAGGGGTGGTTGGCAATCAGCCCCAGCATTTT
CDR3: CSVEPGVVGNQPQHF

V: TRBV7-2
D: TRBD2
J: TRBJ2-7
size: -
DNA: TGTGCCAGCAGCTTAGTAGCGGGAGCGGAACAGTACTTC
CDR3: CASSLVAGAEQYF

V: TRBV10-3
D: TRBD1
J: TRBJ2-1
size: -
DNA: TGTGCCATCGGGGGTGACAGGGACGACAATGAGCAGTTCTTC
CDR3: CAIGGDRDDNEQFF

V: TRBV7-2
D: -
J: TRBJ2-7
size: -
DNA: TGTGCCAGCAGCTTAGCGAGGGGTCTCTACGAGCAGTACTTC
CDR3: CASSLARGLYEQYF

V: TRBV29-1
D: TRBD1
J: TRBJ1-2
size: once
DNA: TGCAGCGCCGTGACAGGGTTTGGCTACACCTTC
CDR3: CSAVTGFGYTF

V: TRBV4-2
D: -
J: TRBJ2-2
size: -
DNA: TGTGCCAGCAGCCAACCTAGCGCCGGGGAGCTGTTTTTT
CDR3: CASSQPSAGELFF

V: TRBV29-1
D: -
J: TRBJ2-7
size: -
DNA: TGCAGCACTGCGATAGGGGAAGAGGGGTACGAGCAGTACTTC
CDR3: CSTAIGEEGYEQYF

V: TRBV7-9
D: TRBD1
J: TRBJ2-1
size: -
DNA: TGTGCCAGCCACGCCCCCGGGACAGGGGACAATGAGCAGTTCTTC
CDR3: CASHAPGTGDNEQFF

V: TRBV10-3
D: TRBD1
J: TRBJ1-2
size: -
DNA: TGTGCCATCAGTGAGGACAGCAGGGGGAACTATGGCTACACCTTC
CDR3: CAISEDSRGNYGYTF

V: TRBV27
D: -
J: TRBJ1-1
size: -
DNA: TGTGCCAGCAAGCATGGGGTGAACACTGAAGCTTTCTTT
CDR3: CASKHGVNTEAFF

V: TRBV6-6
D: -
J: TRBJ1-5
size: once
DNA: TGTGCCAGCAGAACAGGGAATCAGCCCCAGCATTTT
CDR3: CASRTGNQPQHF

V: TRBV9
D: -
J: TRBJ2-1
size: -
DNA: TGTGCCAGCAGCTTAGGGCTCAATGAGCAGTTCTTC
CDR3: CASSLGLNEQFF

V: TRBV15
D: -
J: TRBJ2-2
size: -
DNA: TGTGCCACCAGCAGAGGAGTTCCCAACACCGGGGAGCTGTTTTTT
CDR3: CATSRGVPNTGELFF

V: TRBV20-1
D: TRBD1
J: TRBJ2-7
size: -
DNA: TGCAGTGCCTGGACAGGGGGCGAGCAGTACTTC
CDR3: CSAWTGGEQYF

V: TRBV25-1
D: -
J: TRBJ1-1
size: -
DNA: TGTGCCAGCAGTGCCTCGAACACTGAAGCTTTCTTT
CDR3: CASSASNTEAFF

V: TRBV6-4
D: -
J: TRBJ2-7
size: -
DNA: TGTGCCAGCAACCACTACGAGCAGTACTTC
CDR3: CASNHYEQYF

V: TRBV6-6
D: TRBD1
J: TRBJ2-2
size: -
DNA: TGTGCCAGCAGCCCCAACAGGGGTAAAAACACCGGGGAGCTGTTTTTT
CDR3: CASSPNRGKNTGELFF

V: TRBV4-3
D: -
J: TRBJ2-3
size: -
DNA: TGCGCCAGCAGCCGAGAAATCGGAGGCGGACTCACAGATACGCAGTATTTT
CDR3: CASSREIGGGLTDTQYF

V: TRBV5-4
D: TRBD1
J: TRBJ1-1
size: -
DNA: TGTGCCAGCAGCTTAGGACAGGGTGTGTTGGACACTGAAGCTTTCTTT
CDR3: CASSLGQGVLDTEAFF

V: TRBV6-1
D: -
J: TRBJ1-5
size: -
DNA: TGTGCCAGCAGTGAAGCGCTCGGGGACACCTATCAGCCCCAGCATTTT
CDR3: CASSEALGDTYQPQHF

V: TRBV4-3
D: -
J: TRBJ1-4
size: -
DNA: TGCGCCAGCAGCCAAGAAGGACAGCTAGTTGCAACTAATGAAAAACTGTTTTTT
CDR3: CASSQEGQLVATNEKLFF

V: TRBV27
D: -
J: TRBJ2-2
size: -
DNA: TGTGCCAGCAGTTCCCTGGACAGATTTAACACCGGGGAGCTGTTTTTT
CDR3: CASSSLDRFNTGELFF

V: TRBV20-1
D: -
J: TRBJ1-3
size: -
DNA: TGCAGTGCTAGAGTAGAGGACACCATATATTTT
CDR3: CSARVEDTIYF

V: TRBV20-1
D: -
J: TRBJ2-7
size: -
DNA: TGCAGTGCGGCGATGGGGTCCGAGCAGTACTTC
CDR3: CSAAMGSEQYF

V: TRBV7-9
D: TRBD1
J: TRBJ1-4
size: -
DNA: TGTGCCAGCAGCTTGGGGACAGGTTCAACTAATGAAAAACTGTTTTTT
CDR3: CASSLGTGSTNEKLFF

V: TRBV6-4
D: -
J: TRBJ1-6
size: -
DNA: TGTGCCAGCAGCCGCGCCACAAGGAATAGATTGGATAATTCACCCCTCCACTTT
CDR3: CASSRATRNRLDNSPLHF

V: TRBV14
D: -
J: TRBJ1-1
size: -
DNA: TGTGCCAGCAGCCAAGAAGGTTGGCCATGGGAAGCTTTCTTT
CDR3: CASSQEGWPWEAFF

V: TRBV7-2
D: TRBD2
J: TRBJ2-7
size: -
DNA: TGTGCCAGCAGCCCTGGGGCCGGACTAGCGTACGAGCAGTACTTC
CDR3: CASSPGAGLAYEQYF

V: TRBV4-2
D: TRBD1
J: TRBJ2-7
size: -
DNA: TGTGCCAGCAGCCAAGACTTTCCGGGACAGCCCTACGAGCAGTACTTC
CDR3: CASSQDFPGQPYEQYF

V: TRBV7-2
D: TRBD2
J: TRBJ2-7
size: -
DNA: TGTGCCAGCAGCTTAACGATCCTAGCGGGAGAGGCCCTTGCCTACGAGCAGTACTTC
CDR3: CASSLTILAGEALAYEQYF

V: TRBV19
D: TRBD1
J: TRBJ1-2
size: -
DNA: TGTGCCAGTAGTATAGAAACCGTCGGGACAGAGGACTATGGCTACACCTTC
CDR3: CASSIETVGTEDYGYTF

V: TRBV7-6
D: TRBD2
J: TRBJ2-1
size: -
DNA: TGTGCCAGCAGCTTAGCATCTCCGAGGGAGGGCTACAATGAGCAGTTCTTC
CDR3: CASSLASPREGYNEQFF

V: TRBV4-1
D: -
J: TRBJ2-7
size: -
DNA: TGCGCCAGCAGCCAAGGCCTGGGCAACGACGAGCAGTACTTC
CDR3: CASSQGLGNDEQYF

V: TRBV7-8
D: TRBD1
J: TRBJ1-6
size: -
DNA: TGTGCCAGCAGCGCCGGGACAGGGATAGGTGGATTTGATTCACCCCTCCACTTT
CDR3: CASSAGTGIGGFDSPLHF

V: TRBV6-5
D: -
J: TRBJ1-1
size: -
DNA: TGTGCCAGCAGTCACTCCGAGGGGGACACTGAAGCTTTCTTT
CDR3: CASSHSEGDTEAFF

V: TRBV6-4
D: -
J: TRBJ1-6
size: -
DNA: TGTGCCAGCAGTGACCCAGGAGTGATAGATAATTCACCCCTCCACTTT
CDR3: CASSDPGVIDNSPLHF

V: TRBV11-2
D: -
J: TRBJ2-7
size: -
DNA: TGTGCCAGCAGCTTAGAAAACTACGAGCAGTACTTC
CDR3: CASSLENYEQYF

V: TRBV6-5
D: -
J: TRBJ2-2
size: -
DNA: TGTGCCAGCAGTTACCTAGGGGGGGGCACCGGGGAGCTGTTTTTT
CDR3: CASSYLGGGTGELFF

V: TRBV7-6
D: -
J: TRBJ2-7
size: -
DNA: TGTGCCAGCAGCCCTGGGCGATCCTACGAGCAGTACTTC
CDR3: CASSPGRSYEQYF

V: TRBV12-5
D: -
J: TRBJ2-5
size: -
DNA: TGTGCTAGTGGTTTGGTGGAGCAAGAGACCCAGTACTTC
CDR3: CASGLVEQETQYF

V: TRBV30
D: TRBD1
J: TRBJ1-2
size: -
DNA: TGTGCCTGGAGCTCCGACCCCGGGACAGCGCTTGGCTACACCTTC
CDR3: CAWSSDPGTALGYTF

V: TRBV7-9
D: TRBD1
J: TRBJ2-7
size: few
DNA: TGTGCCAGCAGCACTTTGACAGGGCGACACGAGCAGTACTTC
CDR3: CASSTLTGRHEQYF

V: TRBV6-1
D: -
J: TRBJ1-2
size: -
DNA: TGTGCCAGCAGTGAAGAAGGAACAGGGACCTTAATTAACTATGGCTACACCTTC
CDR3: CASSEEGTGTLINYGYTF

V: TRBV28
D: -
J: TRBJ2-1
size: -
DNA: TGTGCCAGCAGTTCTAATAACTGGGGCAAGTTCTTC
CDR3: CASSSNNWGKFF

V: TRBV5-6
D: TRBD1
J: TRBJ1-2
size: -
DNA: TGTGCCAGCAGTGGGAGTCGGGGACAGGATAACTATGGCTACACCTTC
CDR3: CASSGSRGQDNYGYTF

V: TRBV27
D: TRBD1
J: TRBJ2-7
size: -
DNA: TGTGCCAGCAGTTTGGGACAGGGCTCCTACGAGCAGTACTTC
CDR3: CASSLGQGSYEQYF

V: TRBV5-1
D: -
J: TRBJ2-2
size: -
DNA: TGCGCCAGCAGCTTTAACGCGAACACCGGGGAGCTGTTTTTT
CDR3: CASSFNANTGELFF

V: TRBV6-5
D: TRBD1
J: TRBJ2-7
size: -
DNA: TGTGCCAGCAGTTACGGGACAGCTACCTACGAGCAGTACTTC
CDR3: CASSYGTATYEQYF

V: TRBV5-4
D: -
J: TRBJ1-1
size: -
DNA: TGTGCCAGCAGCCCCCCCGGGATGAACACTGAAGCTTTCTTT
CDR3: CASSPPGMNTEAFF